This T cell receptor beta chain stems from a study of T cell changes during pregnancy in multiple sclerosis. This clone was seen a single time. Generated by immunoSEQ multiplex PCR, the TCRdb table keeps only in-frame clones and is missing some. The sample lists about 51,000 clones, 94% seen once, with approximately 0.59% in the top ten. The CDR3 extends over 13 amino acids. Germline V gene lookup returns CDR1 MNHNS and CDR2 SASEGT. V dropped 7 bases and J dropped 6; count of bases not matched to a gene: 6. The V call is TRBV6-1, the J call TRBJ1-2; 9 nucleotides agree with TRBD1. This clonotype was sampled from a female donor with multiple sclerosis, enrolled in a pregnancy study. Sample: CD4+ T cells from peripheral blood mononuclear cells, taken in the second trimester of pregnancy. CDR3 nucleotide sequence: TGTGCCAGCACCTTGGACAGGGGCCATGGCTACACCTTC. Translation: CASTLDRGHGYTF.